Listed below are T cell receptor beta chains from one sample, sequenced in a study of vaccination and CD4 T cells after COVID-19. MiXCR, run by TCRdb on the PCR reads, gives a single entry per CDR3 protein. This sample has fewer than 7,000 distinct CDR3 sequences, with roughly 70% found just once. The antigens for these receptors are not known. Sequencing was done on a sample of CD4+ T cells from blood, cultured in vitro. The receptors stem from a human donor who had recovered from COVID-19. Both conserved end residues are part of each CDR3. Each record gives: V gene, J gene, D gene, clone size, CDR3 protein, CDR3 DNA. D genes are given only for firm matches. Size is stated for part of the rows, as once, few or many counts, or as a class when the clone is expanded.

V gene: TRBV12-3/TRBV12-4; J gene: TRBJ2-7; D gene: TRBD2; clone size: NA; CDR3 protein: CASSPPLADYEQYF; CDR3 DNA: TGTGCCAGCAGTCCCCCTCTAGCGGACTACGAGCAGTACTTC
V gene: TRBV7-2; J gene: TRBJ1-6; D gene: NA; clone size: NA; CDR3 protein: CASSLGGVQYNSPLHF; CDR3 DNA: TGTGCCAGCAGCTTAGGTGGGGTACAGTATAATTCACCCCTCCACTTT
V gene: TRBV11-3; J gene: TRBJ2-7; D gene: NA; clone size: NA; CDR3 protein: CASSVGRWSSYEQYF; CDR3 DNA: TGTGCCAGCAGCGTGGGACGGTGGAGCTCCTACGAGCAGTACTTC
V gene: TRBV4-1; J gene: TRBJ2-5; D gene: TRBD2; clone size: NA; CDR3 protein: CASSHPGLAGVAQYF; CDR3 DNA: TGCGCCAGCAGCCACCCGGGACTAGCGGGAGTGGCCCAGTACTTC
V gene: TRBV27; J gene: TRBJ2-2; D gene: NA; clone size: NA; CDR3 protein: CASSLKAANTGELFF; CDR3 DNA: TGTGCCAGCAGTTTAAAAGCGGCGAACACCGGGGAGCTGTTTTTT
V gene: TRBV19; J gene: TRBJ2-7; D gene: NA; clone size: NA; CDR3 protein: CASRRRHPDYEQYF; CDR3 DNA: TGTGCCAGCCGGCGGAGACATCCAGACTACGAGCAGTACTTC
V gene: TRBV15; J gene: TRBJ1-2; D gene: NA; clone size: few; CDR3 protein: CATSRDNYGYTF; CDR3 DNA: TGTGCCACCAGCAGAGATAACTATGGCTACACCTTC
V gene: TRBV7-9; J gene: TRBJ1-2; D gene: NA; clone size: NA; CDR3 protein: CASSFGVWGLSNYGYTF; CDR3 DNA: TGTGCCAGCAGCTTCGGTGTTTGGGGGCTTTCTAACTATGGCTACACCTTC
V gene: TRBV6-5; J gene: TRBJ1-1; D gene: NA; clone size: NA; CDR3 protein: CASSYSWKAFF; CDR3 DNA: TGTGCCAGCAGTTACTCCTGGAAAGCTTTCTTT
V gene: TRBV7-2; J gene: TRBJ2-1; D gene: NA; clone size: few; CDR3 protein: CASSFNYNEQFF; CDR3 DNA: TGTGCCAGCAGCTTCAACTACAATGAGCAGTTCTTC